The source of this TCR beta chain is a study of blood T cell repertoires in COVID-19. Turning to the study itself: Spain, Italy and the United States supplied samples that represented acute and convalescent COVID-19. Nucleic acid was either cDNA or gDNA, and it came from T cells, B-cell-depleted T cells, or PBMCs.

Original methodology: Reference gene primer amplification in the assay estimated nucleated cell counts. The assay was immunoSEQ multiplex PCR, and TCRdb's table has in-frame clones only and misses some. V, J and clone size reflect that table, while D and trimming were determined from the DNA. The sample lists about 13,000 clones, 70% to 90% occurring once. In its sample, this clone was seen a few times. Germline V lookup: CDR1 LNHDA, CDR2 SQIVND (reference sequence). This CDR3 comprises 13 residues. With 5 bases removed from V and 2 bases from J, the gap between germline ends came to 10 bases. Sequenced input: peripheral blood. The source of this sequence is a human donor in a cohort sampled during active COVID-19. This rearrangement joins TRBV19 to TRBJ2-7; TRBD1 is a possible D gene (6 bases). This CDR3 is CASSRRDTYEQYF. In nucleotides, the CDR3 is TGTGCCAGTAGTCGCCGGGACACCTACGAGCAGTACTTC.